The clone carrying this T cell receptor (beta chain) was recorded only once. Cohort placement rested on clinical history that participants reported themselves. Cohort 3 donors counted as recovered after two negative PCRs, clearance, or resolved symptoms. This record belongs to a study of blood T cell repertoires in COVID-19. Overall study context: The study drew acute and convalescent COVID-19 samples from the United States, Italy and Spain. T cells, B-cell-depleted T cells, or PBMCs provided the cDNA or gDNA that served as material.

This table comes from immunoSEQ multiplex PCR, and its TCRdb copy is limited to in-frame clones, with some not included. The table includes nearly 200,000 clones, roughly nine tenths detected once. V lost 0 bases and J lost 0, with 8 bases in between. The CDR3 is 16 amino acids. Germline loops: CDR1 KGHSH, CDR2 LQKENI. The sequenced sample consisted of PBMCs or T cells enriched from blood (not recorded which). This sequence was found in a woman younger than 30 who had recovered from COVID-19. The chain is built from TRBV18 and TRBJ2-2, with a weak D call TRBD2 (5 bases). The CDR3 loop is CASSPPGLSNTGELFF. The CDR3 nucleotides read TGTGCCAGCTCACCACCAGGACTTTCGAACACCGGGGAGCTGTTTTTT.